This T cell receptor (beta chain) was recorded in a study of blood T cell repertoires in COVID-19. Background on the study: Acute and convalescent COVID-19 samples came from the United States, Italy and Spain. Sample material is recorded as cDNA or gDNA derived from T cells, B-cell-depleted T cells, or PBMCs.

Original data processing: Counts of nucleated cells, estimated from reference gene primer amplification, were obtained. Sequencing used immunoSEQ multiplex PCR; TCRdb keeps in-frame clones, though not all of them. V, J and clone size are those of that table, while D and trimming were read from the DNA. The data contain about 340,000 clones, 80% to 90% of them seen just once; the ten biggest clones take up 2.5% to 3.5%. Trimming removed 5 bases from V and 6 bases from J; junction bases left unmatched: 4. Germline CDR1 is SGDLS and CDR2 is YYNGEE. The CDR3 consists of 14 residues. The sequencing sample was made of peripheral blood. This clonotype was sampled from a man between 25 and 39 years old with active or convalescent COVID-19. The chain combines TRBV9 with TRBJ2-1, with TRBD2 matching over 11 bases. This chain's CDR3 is CASSDGLAGNEQFF. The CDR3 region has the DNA TGTGCCAGCAGTGACGGACTAGCGGGCAATGAGCAGTTCTTC.